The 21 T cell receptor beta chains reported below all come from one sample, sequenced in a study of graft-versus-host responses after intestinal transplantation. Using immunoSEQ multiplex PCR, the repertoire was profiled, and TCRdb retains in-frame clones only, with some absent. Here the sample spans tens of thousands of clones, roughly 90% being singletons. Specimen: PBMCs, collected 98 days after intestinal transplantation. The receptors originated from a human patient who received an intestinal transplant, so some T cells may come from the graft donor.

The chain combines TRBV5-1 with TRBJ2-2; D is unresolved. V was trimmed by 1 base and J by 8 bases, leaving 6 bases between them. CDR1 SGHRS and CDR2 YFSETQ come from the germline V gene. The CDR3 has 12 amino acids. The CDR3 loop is CASSLSGGELFF. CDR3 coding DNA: TGCGCCAGCAGCTTGTCTGGGGGGGAGCTGTTTTTT.

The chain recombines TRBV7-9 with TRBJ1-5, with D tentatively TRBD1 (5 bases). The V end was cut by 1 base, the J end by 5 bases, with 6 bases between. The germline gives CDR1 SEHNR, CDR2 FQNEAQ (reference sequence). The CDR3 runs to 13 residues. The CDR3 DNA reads TGTGCCAGCAGCTTAGGGGGGGATCAGCCCCAGCATTTT. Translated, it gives CASSLGGDQPQHF.

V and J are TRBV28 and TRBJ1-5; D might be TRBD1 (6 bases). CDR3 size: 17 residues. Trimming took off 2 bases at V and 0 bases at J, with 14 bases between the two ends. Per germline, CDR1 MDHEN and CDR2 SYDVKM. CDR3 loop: CASSLTGQFYSNQPQHF. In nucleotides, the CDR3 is TGTGCCAGCAGTTTAACAGGGCAGTTTTATAGCAATCAGCCCCAGCATTTT. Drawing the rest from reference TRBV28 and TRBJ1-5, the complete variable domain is DVKVTQSSRYLVKRTGEKVFLECVQDMDHENMFWYRQDPGLGLRLIYFSYDVKMKEKGDIPEGYSVSREKKERFSLILESASTNQTSMYLCASSLTGQFYSNQPQHFGDGTRLSIL.

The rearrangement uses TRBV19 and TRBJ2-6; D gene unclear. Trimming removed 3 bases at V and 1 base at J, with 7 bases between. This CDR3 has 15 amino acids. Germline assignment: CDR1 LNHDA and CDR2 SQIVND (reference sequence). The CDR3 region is CASSMVGSGANVLTF. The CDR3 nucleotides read TGTGCCAGTAGTATGGTGGGGTCTGGGGCCAACGTCCTGACTTTC. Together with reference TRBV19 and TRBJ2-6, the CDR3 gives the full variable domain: DGGITQSPKYLFRKEGQNVTLSCEQNLNHDAMYWYRQDPGQGLRLIYYSQIVNDFQKGDIAEGYSVSREKKESFPLTVTSAQKNPTAFYLCASSMVGSGANVLTFGAGSRLTVL.

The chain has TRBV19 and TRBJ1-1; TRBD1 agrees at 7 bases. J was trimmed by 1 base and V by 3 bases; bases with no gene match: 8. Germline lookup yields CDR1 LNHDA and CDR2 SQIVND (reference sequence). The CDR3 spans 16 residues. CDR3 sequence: CASSMGEGAGNTEAFF. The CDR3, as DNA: TGTGCCAGTAGTATGGGAGAGGGGGCAGGGAACACTGAAGCTTTCTTT. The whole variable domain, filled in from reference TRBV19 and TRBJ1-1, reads DGGITQSPKYLFRKEGQNVTLSCEQNLNHDAMYWYRQDPGQGLRLIYYSQIVNDFQKGDIAEGYSVSREKKESFPLTVTSAQKNPTAFYLCASSMGEGAGNTEAFFGQGTRLTVV.

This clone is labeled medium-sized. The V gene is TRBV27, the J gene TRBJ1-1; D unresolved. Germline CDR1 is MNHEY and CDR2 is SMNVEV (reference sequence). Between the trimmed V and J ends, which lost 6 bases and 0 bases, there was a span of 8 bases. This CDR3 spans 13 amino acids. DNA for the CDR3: TGTGCCAGCAGGACACGTATGAACACTGAAGCTTTCTTT. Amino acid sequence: CASRTRMNTEAFF.

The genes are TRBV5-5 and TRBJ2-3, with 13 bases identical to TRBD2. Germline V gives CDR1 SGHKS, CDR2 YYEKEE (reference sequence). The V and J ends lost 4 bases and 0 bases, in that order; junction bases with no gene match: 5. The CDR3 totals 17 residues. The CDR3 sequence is CASSAGLAGTSTDTQYF. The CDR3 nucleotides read TGTGCCAGCAGCGCGGGACTAGCGGGGACTAGCACAGATACGCAGTATTTT.

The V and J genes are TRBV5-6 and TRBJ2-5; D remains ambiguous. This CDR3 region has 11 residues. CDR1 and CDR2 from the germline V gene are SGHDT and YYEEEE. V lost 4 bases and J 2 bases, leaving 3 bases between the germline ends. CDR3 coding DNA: TGTGCCAGCAGCGGGCAAGAGACCCAGTACTTC. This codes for CASSGQETQYF.

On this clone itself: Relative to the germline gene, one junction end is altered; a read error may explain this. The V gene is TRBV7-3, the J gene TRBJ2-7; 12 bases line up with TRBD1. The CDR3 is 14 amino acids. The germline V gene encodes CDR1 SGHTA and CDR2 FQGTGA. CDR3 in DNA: TGCGCCAGCAGCCTGGGACAGGGGGCGATCGAGCAGTACTTC. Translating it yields CASSLGQGAIEQYF.

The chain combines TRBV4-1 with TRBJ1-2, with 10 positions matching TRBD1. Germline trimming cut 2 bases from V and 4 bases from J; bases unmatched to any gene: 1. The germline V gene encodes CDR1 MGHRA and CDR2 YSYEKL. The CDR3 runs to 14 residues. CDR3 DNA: TGCGCCAGCAGCCAACGGGACAGGGGCTATGGCTACACCTTC. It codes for CASSQRDRGYGYTF.

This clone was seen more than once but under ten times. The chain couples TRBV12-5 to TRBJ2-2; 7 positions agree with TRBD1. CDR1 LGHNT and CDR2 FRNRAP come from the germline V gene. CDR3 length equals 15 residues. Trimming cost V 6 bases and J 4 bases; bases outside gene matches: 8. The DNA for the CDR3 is TGTGCTAGTGGCCCCGGGACAGTTTTCACCGGGGAGCTGTTTTTT. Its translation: CASGPGTVFTGELFF. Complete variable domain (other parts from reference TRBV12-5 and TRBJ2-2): DARVTQTPRHKVTEMGQEVTMRCQPILGHNTVFWYRQTMMQGLELLAYFRNRAPLDDSGMPKDRFSAEMPDATLATLKIQPSEPRDSAVYFCASGPGTVFTGELFFGEGSRLTVL.

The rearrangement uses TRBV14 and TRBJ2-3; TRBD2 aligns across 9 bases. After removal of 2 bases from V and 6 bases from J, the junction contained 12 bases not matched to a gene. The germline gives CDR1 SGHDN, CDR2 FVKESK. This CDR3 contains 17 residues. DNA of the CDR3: TGTGCCAGCAGCCAAATTCAGGGCGGGGGGGCTCTGGATACGCAGTATTTT. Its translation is CASSQIQGGGALDTQYF.

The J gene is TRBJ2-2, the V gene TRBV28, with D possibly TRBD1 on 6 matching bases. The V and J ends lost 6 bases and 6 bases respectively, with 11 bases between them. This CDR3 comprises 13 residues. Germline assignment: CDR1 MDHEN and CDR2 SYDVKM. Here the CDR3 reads CASSPTGAGELFF. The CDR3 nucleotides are TGTGCCAGCAGCCCGACAGGAGCCGGGGAGCTGTTTTTT.

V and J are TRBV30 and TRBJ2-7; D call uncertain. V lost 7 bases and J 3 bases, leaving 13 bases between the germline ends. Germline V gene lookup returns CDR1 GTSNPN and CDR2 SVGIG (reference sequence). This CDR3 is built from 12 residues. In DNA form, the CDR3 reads TGTGCCTTGGACCAGGTGGGCTACGAGCAGTACTTC. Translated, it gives CALDQVGYEQYF.

Written as DNA, the CDR3 is TGTGCCAGCAGTAAGGCGTCCGGGGAGCTGTTTTTT. Amino acid sequence: CASSKASGELFF. The chain links TRBV13 to TRBJ2-2; D is unresolved. Germline V CDR1 and CDR2: PRHDT, FYEKMQ (reference sequence). The CDR3 is 12 amino acids. V was shortened by 6 bases and J by 6 bases, with 8 bases between the two germline ends.

CDR3 sequence reads: CASSGGTVTSGIWFF. CDR3 in DNA: TGTGCCAGCAGCGGCGGGACAGTGACTAGCGGGATTTGGTTCTTC. This chain joins TRBV5-5 and TRBJ2-1; 11 bases fit TRBD2. V shed 4 bases, J shed 15 bases, and the junction held 15 bases outside the gene matches. Germline V CDR1 and CDR2: SGHKS, YYEKEE (reference sequence). The CDR3 sequence is 15 residues long.

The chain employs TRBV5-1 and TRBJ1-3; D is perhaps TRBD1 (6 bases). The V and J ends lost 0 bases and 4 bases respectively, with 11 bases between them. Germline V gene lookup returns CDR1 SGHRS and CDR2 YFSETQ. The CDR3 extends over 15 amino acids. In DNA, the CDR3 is TGCGCCAGCAGCTTGGGCACAGGGACAGGAAACACCATATATTTT. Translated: CASSLGTGTGNTIYF.

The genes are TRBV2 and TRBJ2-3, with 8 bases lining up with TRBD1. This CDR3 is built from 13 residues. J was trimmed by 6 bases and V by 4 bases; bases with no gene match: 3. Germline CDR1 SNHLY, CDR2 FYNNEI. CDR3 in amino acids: CASSGTGPDTQYF. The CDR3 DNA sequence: TGTGCCAGCAGTGGGACAGGGCCCGATACGCAGTATTTT.

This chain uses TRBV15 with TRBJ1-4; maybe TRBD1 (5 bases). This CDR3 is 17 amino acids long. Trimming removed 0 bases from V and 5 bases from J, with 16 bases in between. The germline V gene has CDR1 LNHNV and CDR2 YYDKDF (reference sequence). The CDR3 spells CATSRDTGVGKNEKLFF. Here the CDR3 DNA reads TGTGCCACCAGCAGAGATACGGGGGTGGGTAAAAATGAAAAACTGTTTTTT.

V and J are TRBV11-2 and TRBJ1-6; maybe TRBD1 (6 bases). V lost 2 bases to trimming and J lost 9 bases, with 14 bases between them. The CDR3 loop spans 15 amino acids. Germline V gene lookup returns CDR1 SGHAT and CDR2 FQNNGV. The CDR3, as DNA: TGTGCCAGCAGCTTATATGGGGGGGCGAGTTCACCCCTCCACTTT. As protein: CASSLYGGASSPLHF.

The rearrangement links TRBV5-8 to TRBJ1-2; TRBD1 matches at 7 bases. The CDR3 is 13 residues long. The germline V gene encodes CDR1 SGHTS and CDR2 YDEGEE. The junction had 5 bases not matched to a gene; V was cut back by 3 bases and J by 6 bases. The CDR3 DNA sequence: TGTGCCAGCAGCTACGACAGGGTCGATGGCTACACCTTC. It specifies CASSYDRVDGYTF. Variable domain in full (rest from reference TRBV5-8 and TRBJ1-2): EAGVTQSPTHLIKTRGQQATLRCSPISGHTSVYWYQQALGLGLQFLLWYDEGEERNRGNFPPRFSGRQFPNYSSELNVNALELEDSALYLCASSYDRVDGYTFGSGTRLTVV.